This TCR beta chain was identified during a study of PD-L1 blockade in urothelial cancer. Germline V CDR1 and CDR2: SGHRS, YFSETQ. The CDR3 extends over 15 amino acids. V shed 0 bases and J 4 bases; nucleotides not matched to a gene: 5. Using immunoSEQ multiplex PCR, the repertoire was profiled, and TCRdb retains in-frame clones only, with some absent. The sample contains about 38,000 clones, 90% of which appear only once. Study-level points and caveats: Stronger expansion of tumor-associated clones in blood at 3 weeks distinguished durable-benefit patients.

Of note for this clone: Its antigen remains unidentified.

The source material was PBMCs, sampled around atezolizumab (anti-PD-L1) treatment. The rearrangement links TRBV5-1 to TRBJ2-7, with 9 bases identical to TRBD2. The receptor was isolated from a man in his sixties or seventies with urothelial cancer. This chain's CDR3 is CASSLDSGSQYEQYF. The CDR3 region has the DNA TGCGCCAGCAGCTTGGATAGCGGGAGTCAATACGAGCAGTACTTC. Drawing the rest from reference TRBV5-1 and TRBJ2-7, the complete variable domain is KAGVTQTPRYLIKTRGQQVTLSCSPISGHRSVSWYQQTPGQGLQFLFEYFSETQRNKGNFPGRFSGRQFSNSRSEMNVSTLELGDSALYLCASSLDSGSQYEQYFGPGTRLTVT.